These 21 T cell receptor beta chains originate from one sample sequenced in a study of OX40 agonist ivuxolimab in advanced cancers. TCRdb's copy holds only in-frame clones and misses some; the assay was immunoSEQ multiplex PCR. The sample lists tens of thousands of clones; more than 80% were seen once. The starting material was CD4+ or CD8+ T cells sorted from blood, obtained in a trial of the OX40 agonist ivuxolimab. The receptors derive from an adult with an advanced solid tumor such as melanoma, head and neck, liver or kidney cancer.

This rearrangement joins TRBV6-6 to TRBJ1-5; no clear D gene. Germline CDR1 MNHNY, CDR2 SVGAGI (reference sequence). CDR3 length: 13 amino acids. V was shortened by 10 bases and J by 4 bases, with 14 bases between the two germline ends. The CDR3 region is CATHPPGNQPQHF. The CDR3 nucleotides read TGTGCCACACATCCCCCTGGGAATCAGCCCCAGCATTTT.

The chain links TRBV27 to TRBJ2-5; D might be TRBD1 or TRBD2, each matching 6 bases. This CDR3 has 17 amino acids. The V gene lost 3 bases and the J gene lost 2 bases, with 19 bases spanning the gap. Germline assignment: CDR1 MNHEY and CDR2 SMNVEV (reference sequence). In DNA, the CDR3 is TGTGCCAGCAGTTTTCGGGCGGGACACTCAACTCAAGAGACCCAGTACTTC. Its translation is CASSFRAGHSTQETQYF.

CDR3 sequence reads: CASSPNPPGGDSPLHF. The CDR3 DNA is TGTGCCAGCTCACCAAATCCCCCCGGGGGCGATTCACCCCTCCACTTT. The chain links TRBV18 to TRBJ1-6, with D possibly being TRBD1 (6 bases). CDR3 length equals 16 residues. V lost 2 bases and J 8 bases, leaving 16 bases between the germline ends. CDR1 and CDR2 (germline): KGHSH, LQKENI.

The chain links TRBV11-2 to TRBJ2-7; D possibly uses TRBD1 or TRBD2 (5 bases each). The V gene's germline CDR1 is SGHAT and CDR2 FQNNGV. The CDR3 covers 15 residues. V dropped 4 bases and J dropped 2 bases, with 15 bases sitting between them. This CDR3 is CASSSYTGRTYEQYF. CDR3 coding DNA: TGTGCCAGCAGCTCCTATACGGGACGTACCTACGAGCAGTACTTC.

The chain joins TRBV5-6 to TRBJ2-2, with a possible D match to TRBD2 (5 bases). Trimming took off 2 bases at V and 4 bases at J, with 12 bases between the two ends. The CDR3 contains 15 residues. CDR1 and CDR2 from the germline V gene are SGHDT and YYEEEE. CDR3 region: CASSLSGVGTGELFF. The CDR3 bases are TGTGCCAGCAGCTTATCCGGGGTGGGCACCGGGGAGCTGTTTTTT.

The chain uses TRBV14 and TRBJ2-1; 9 bases align to TRBD2. This CDR3 is 19 amino acids long. J gave up 0 bases and V 0 bases, and 9 bases lay outside the gene matches. Germline-derived CDR1 and CDR2 are SGHDN and FVKESK. The chain's CDR3 is CASSQEASSGGSSYNEQFF. The CDR3 DNA reads TGTGCCAGCAGCCAAGAGGCTAGTAGCGGGGGCTCCTCCTACAATGAGCAGTTCTTC.

The genes are TRBV10-3 and TRBJ2-2; D not resolved. The V gene lost 4 bases and the J gene lost 1 base, with 1 base spanning the gap. The CDR3 extends over 12 amino acids. CDR1 is ENHRY and CDR2 is SYGVKD in the germline V gene. The CDR3 region is CAISGNTGELFF. CDR3 coding DNA: TGTGCCATCAGTGGGAACACCGGGGAGCTGTTTTTT.

This chain connects TRBV11-2 to TRBJ2-2; the match to TRBD1 covers 9 bases. Germline V gene sequence: CDR1 SGHAT, CDR2 FQNNGV. This CDR3 region has 15 residues. Trimming removed 3 bases from V and 3 bases from J; junction bases left unmatched: 2. The CDR3 DNA is TGTGCCAGCAGCTTGACAGGGGGTGACACCGGGGAGCTGTTTTTT. Protein product: CASSLTGGDTGELFF. The full variable domain, in which reference TRBV11-2 and TRBJ2-2 provide the parts outside the CDR3, is EAGVAQSPRYKIIEKRQSVAFWCNPISGHATLYWYQQILGQGPKLLIQFQNNGVVDDSQLPKDRFSAERLKGVDSTLKIQPAKLEDSAVYLCASSLTGGDTGELFFGEGSRLTVL.

The rearrangement joins TRBV20-1 to TRBJ1-2, with D tentatively TRBD1 (6 bases). V lost 3 bases and J lost 4, with 6 bases in between. CDR1 is DFQATT, CDR2 SNEGSKA, per germline (reference sequence). The CDR3 contains 11 residues. DNA for the CDR3: TGCAGTGCTAGGGACAGCTATGGCTACACCTTC. It is translated as CSARDSYGYTF.

The chain has TRBV5-1 and TRBJ2-7; 8 positions agree with TRBD2. The CDR3 loop spans 15 amino acids. The germline gives CDR1 SGHRS, CDR2 YFSETQ. The ends lost 6 bases at V and 5 bases at J; junction bases unmatched: 13. The CDR3 here is CASTISVAGINEQYF. The CDR3 nucleotides are TGCGCCAGCACCATCAGCGTAGCGGGAATCAACGAGCAGTACTTC. Drawing the rest from reference TRBV5-1 and TRBJ2-7, the complete variable domain is KAGVTQTPRYLIKTRGQQVTLSCSPISGHRSVSWYQQTPGQGLQFLFEYFSETQRNKGNFPGRFSGRQFSNSRSEMNVSTLELGDSALYLCASTISVAGINEQYFGPGTRLTVT.

The rearrangement uses TRBV7-9 and TRBJ1-5, with D unresolved. The CDR3 spans 12 residues. The germline gives CDR1 SEHNR, CDR2 FQNEAQ (reference sequence). V lost 1 base to trimming and J lost 9 bases, with 7 bases between them. The chain's CDR3 is CASSLGRGPQHF. The CDR3 DNA sequence: TGTGCCAGCAGCTTAGGCAGAGGGCCCCAGCATTTT.

The chain combines TRBV5-1 with TRBJ2-7; D not certain. CDR3 length equals 12 residues. V dropped 0 bases and J dropped 7 bases, with 8 bases sitting between them. Germline loops: CDR1 SGHRS, CDR2 YFSETQ. CDR3 nucleotide sequence: TGCGCCAGCAGCTTGGACGCAGGAGAGCAGTACTTC. Protein sequence: CASSLDAGEQYF. Drawing the rest from reference TRBV5-1 and TRBJ2-7, the complete variable domain is KAGVTQTPRYLIKTRGQQVTLSCSPISGHRSVSWYQQTPGQGLQFLFEYFSETQRNKGNFPGRFSGRQFSNSRSEMNVSTLELGDSALYLCASSLDAGEQYFGPGTRLTVT.

The rearrangement joins TRBV6-5 to TRBJ2-5; TRBD2 might be the D (7 bases). V lost 2 bases to trimming and J lost 5 bases, with 12 bases between them. The CDR3 has 14 amino acids. Germline V gene data show CDR1 as MNHEY and CDR2 as SVGAGI. CDR3 nucleotide sequence: TGTGCCAGCAGTTACGGGGGGGCGCGGGAGACCCAGTACTTC. It encodes CASSYGGARETQYF.

The rearrangement links TRBV7-2 to TRBJ2-7; TRBD2 matches at 13 bases. Germline V gene lookup returns CDR1 SGHTA and CDR2 FQGNSA. The CDR3 has 18 amino acids. The V gene end was trimmed by 2 bases and the J gene end by 0 bases; junction bases not matched to a gene: 7. This CDR3 is CASSLRSGTSGTSYEQYF. As DNA, the CDR3 is TGTGCCAGCAGCTTACGGTCCGGGACTAGCGGGACCTCCTACGAGCAGTACTTC.

The chain employs TRBV6-6 and TRBJ2-7; D gene ambiguous. From germline, CDR1 is MNHNY and CDR2 SVGAGI (reference sequence). Trimming took off 0 bases at V and 0 bases at J, with 9 bases between the two ends. CDR3 size: 15 residues. CDR3 coding DNA: TGTGCCAGCAGTTACTCCTCTGACACCTCCTACGAGCAGTACTTC. Protein sequence: CASSYSSDTSYEQYF.

The gene calls are TRBV6-6 and TRBJ1-6; 9 bases are shared with TRBD1. With V trimmed by 5 bases and J by 9 bases, 5 bases remained unmatched. In germline, CDR1 is MNHNY, CDR2 SVGAGI (reference sequence). This CDR3 comprises 14 residues. CDR3 DNA sequence: TGTGCCAGCAGTGTACCGGGACAGGGTTCACCCCTCCACTTT. Protein sequence: CASSVPGQGSPLHF.

The chain recombines TRBV7-2 with TRBJ2-2; D might be TRBD1 (6 bases). The ends were cut back, 5 bases at V and 3 bases at J, with 16 bases in the middle. The CDR3 totals 16 residues. In germline, CDR1 is SGHTA, CDR2 FQGNSA. Here the CDR3 reads CASSRGAGVDTGELFF. Here the CDR3 DNA reads TGTGCCAGCAGCCGTGGCGCAGGGGTAGACACCGGGGAGCTGTTTTTT.

The genes are TRBV27 and TRBJ2-1; maybe TRBD2 (6 bases). The CDR3 is 14 residues long. Germline CDR1 MNHEY, CDR2 SMNVEV (reference sequence). V was trimmed by 3 bases and J by 11 bases, leaving 17 bases between them. CDR3 sequence: CASSLWLALNKQFF. Here the CDR3 DNA reads TGTGCCAGCAGTTTGTGGCTAGCGCTAAATAAGCAGTTCTTC.

The chain carries TRBV19 and TRBJ2-2; D possibly matches TRBD1 or TRBD2 (5 bases each). CDR3 length: 15 residues. V was clipped by 3 bases and J by 6 bases, with 14 bases between them. CDR1 is LNHDA and CDR2 is SQIVND in the germline V gene (reference sequence). The CDR3 bases are TGTGCCAGTAGTATTAGGGCCCGGGGACCCGGGGAGCTGTTTTTT. Its translation: CASSIRARGPGELFF.

This clone has a handful of counts. The V and J genes are TRBV5-1 and TRBJ2-1; weak D call: TRBD1 (6 bases). This CDR3 region has 15 residues. Trimming removed 4 bases at V and 1 base at J, with 12 bases between. CDR1 is SGHRS and CDR2 is YFSETQ in the germline V gene. Here the CDR3 reads CASSTSGQSYNEQFF. Written as DNA, the CDR3 is TGCGCCAGCAGCACATCGGGACAATCCTACAATGAGCAGTTCTTC. Supplemented by reference TRBV5-1 and TRBJ2-1, the full variable domain reads KAGVTQTPRYLIKTRGQQVTLSCSPISGHRSVSWYQQTPGQGLQFLFEYFSETQRNKGNFPGRFSGRQFSNSRSEMNVSTLELGDSALYLCASSTSGQSYNEQFFGPGTRLTVL.

V gene TRBV5-1 combines with J gene TRBJ2-7; the match to TRBD2 covers 10 bases. Germline assignment: CDR1 SGHRS and CDR2 YFSETQ. V shed 1 base and J 4 bases; nucleotides not matched to a gene: 5. This CDR3 is 15 amino acids long. CDR3 bases: TGCGCCAGCAGCTTGACTAGCGGGGTTTATTACGAGCAGTACTTC. Its protein product is CASSLTSGVYYEQYF.